This entry describes one TCR beta chain. Using immunoSEQ multiplex PCR, the repertoire was profiled, and TCRdb retains in-frame clones only, with some absent. This table has about 130,000 clones, roughly 92% appearing once. These data belong to a study of control samples from healthy donors and cancer patients. The J segment lost 1 base and the V segment lost 4 bases, leaving 8 bases of the junction unmatched. Germline V gene sequence: CDR1 SGHNT, CDR2 YYREEE (reference sequence). The CDR3 contains 15 residues. This clonotype originated in a man between 18 and 35 years old in good health. The V call is TRBV5-4, the J call TRBJ2-7; 7 bases agree with TRBD2. What was sequenced was blood. The CDR3 loop is CASSAKSSGSYEQYF. In DNA, the CDR3 is TGTGCCAGCAGCGCGAAGTCTAGCGGTTCCTACGAGCAGTACTTC. Full variable domain (missing parts from reference TRBV5-4 and TRBJ2-7): ETGVTQSPTHLIKTRGQQVTLRCSSQSGHNTVSWYQQALGQGPQFIFQYYREEENGRGNFPPRFSGLQFPNYSSELNVNALELDDSALYLCASSAKSSGSYEQYFGPGTRLTVT.